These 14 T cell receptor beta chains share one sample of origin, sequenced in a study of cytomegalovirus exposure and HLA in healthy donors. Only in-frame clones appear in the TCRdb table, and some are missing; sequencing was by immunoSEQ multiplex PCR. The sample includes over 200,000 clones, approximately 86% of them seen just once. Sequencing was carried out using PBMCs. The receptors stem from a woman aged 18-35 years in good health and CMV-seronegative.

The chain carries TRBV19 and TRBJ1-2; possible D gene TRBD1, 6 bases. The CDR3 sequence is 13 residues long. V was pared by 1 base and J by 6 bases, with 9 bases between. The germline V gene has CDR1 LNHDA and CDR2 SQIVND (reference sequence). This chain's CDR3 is CASSIVQGDGYTF. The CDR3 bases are TGTGCCAGTAGTATAGTACAGGGAGATGGCTACACCTTC.

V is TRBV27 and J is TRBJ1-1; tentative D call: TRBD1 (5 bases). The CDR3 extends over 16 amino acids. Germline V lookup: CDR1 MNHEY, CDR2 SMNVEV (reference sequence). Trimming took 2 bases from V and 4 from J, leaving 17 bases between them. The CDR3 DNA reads TGTGCCAGCAGTTTACATTTCGGGGGGGTATCCACTGAAGCTTTCTTT. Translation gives CASSLHFGGVSTEAFF.

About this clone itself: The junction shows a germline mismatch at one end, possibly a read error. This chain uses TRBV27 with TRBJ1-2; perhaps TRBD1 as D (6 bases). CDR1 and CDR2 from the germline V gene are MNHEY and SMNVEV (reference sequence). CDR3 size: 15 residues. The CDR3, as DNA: TGTGCCAGCAGTTTAACGGGATCAGGGGTTTATGGCTGCACCTTC. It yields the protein CASSLTGSGVYGCTF.

CDR3 DNA sequence: TGTGCCAGCAGCTTAGTCAGGGGGCGAGAGACCCAGTACTTC. Translation gives CASSLVRGRETQYF. The chain couples TRBV11-2 to TRBJ2-5; TRBD1 matches at 8 bases. J lost 4 bases, V lost 1 base, and 2 bases had no gene match. The CDR3 runs to 14 residues. Germline-derived CDR1 and CDR2 are SGHAT and FQNNGV.

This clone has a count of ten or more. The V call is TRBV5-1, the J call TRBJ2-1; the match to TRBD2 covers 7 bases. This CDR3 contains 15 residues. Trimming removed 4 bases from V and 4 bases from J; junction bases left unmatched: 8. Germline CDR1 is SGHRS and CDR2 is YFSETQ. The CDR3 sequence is CASSLSGEPYNEQFF. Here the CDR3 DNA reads TGCGCCAGCAGCCTGAGCGGGGAACCGTACAATGAGCAGTTCTTC.

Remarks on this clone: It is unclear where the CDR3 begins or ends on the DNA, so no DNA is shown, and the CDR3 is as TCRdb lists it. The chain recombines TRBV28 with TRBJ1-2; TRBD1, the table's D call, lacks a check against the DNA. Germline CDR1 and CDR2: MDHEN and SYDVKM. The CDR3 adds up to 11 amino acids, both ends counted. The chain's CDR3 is CASSFGLGASF.

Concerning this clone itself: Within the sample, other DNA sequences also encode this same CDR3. DNA of the CDR3: TGTGCCAGCAGCTTCAGGGGGTCGGGGGCCAACGTCCTGACTTTC. It codes for CASSFRGSGANVLTF. This sequence joins TRBV13 and TRBJ2-6; TRBD1 agrees at 7 bases. V lost 3 bases to trimming and J lost 4 bases; unmatched junction nucleotides: 3. In germline, CDR1 is PRHDT, CDR2 FYEKMQ (reference sequence). The CDR3 consists of 15 residues. The whole variable domain, remainder taken from reference TRBV13 and TRBJ2-6, is AAGVIQSPRHLIKEKRETATLKCYPIPRHDTVYWYQQGPGQDPQFLISFYEKMQSDKGSIPDRFSAQQFSDYHSELNMSSLELGDSALYFCASSFRGSGANVLTFGAGSRLTVL.

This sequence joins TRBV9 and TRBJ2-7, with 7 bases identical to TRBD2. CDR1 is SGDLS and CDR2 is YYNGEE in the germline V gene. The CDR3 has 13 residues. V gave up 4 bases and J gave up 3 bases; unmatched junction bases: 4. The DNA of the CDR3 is TGTGCCAGCAGCTCCGCTAGCGGCTACGAGCAGTACTTC. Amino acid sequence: CASSSASGYEQYF.

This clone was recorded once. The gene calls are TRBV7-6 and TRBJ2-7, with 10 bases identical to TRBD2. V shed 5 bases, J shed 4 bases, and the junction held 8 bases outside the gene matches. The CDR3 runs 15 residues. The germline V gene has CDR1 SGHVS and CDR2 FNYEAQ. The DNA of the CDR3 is TGTGCCAGCAGCCCCATTCTAGCGGGAGTTTACGAGCAGTACTTC. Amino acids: CASSPILAGVYEQYF.

The CDR3 bases are TGTGCCAGCAGTCTTCAGGCCAACTACGAGCAGTACTTC. It encodes CASSLQANYEQYF. This chain joins TRBV6-5 and TRBJ2-7; D ambiguous. The germline gives CDR1 MNHEY, CDR2 SVGAGI. The ends were cut back, 5 bases at V and 3 bases at J, with 11 bases in the middle. CDR3 length: 13 residues.

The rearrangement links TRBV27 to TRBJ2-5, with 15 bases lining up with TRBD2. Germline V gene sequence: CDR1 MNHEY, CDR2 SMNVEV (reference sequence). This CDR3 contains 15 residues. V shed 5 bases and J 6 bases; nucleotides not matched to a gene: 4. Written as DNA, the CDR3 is TGTGCCAGCAGTGCCGGGACTAGCGGGAGGAAGACCCAGTACTTC. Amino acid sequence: CASSAGTSGRKTQYF.

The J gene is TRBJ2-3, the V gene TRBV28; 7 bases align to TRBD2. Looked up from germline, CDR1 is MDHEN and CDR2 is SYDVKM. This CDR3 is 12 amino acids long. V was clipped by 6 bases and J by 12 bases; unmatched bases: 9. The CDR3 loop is CASRPSGKPQYF. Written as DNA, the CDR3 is TGTGCCAGCAGACCGAGCGGGAAGCCCCAGTATTTT.

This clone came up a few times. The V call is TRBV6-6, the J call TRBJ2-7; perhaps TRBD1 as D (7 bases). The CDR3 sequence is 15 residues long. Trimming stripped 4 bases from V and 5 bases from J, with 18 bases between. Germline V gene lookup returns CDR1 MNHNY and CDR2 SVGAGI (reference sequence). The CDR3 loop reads CASSSGVGGSDEQYF. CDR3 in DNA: TGTGCCAGCAGTTCGGGGGTAGGGGGCTCGGACGAGCAGTACTTC.

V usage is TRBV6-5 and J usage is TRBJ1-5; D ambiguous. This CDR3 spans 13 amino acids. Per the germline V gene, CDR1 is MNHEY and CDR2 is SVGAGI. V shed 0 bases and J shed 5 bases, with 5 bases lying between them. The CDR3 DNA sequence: TGTGCCAGCAGTTACTCCCTCTATCAGCCCCAGCATTTT. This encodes CASSYSLYQPQHF.